Listed below are T cell receptor beta chains from one sample, sequenced in a study of shared clonotypes between healthy human individuals. Assay used: immunoSEQ multiplex PCR; TCRdb lists only in-frame clones, some missing. Of some 2.1 million clones in the sample, 93% were seen once. Sample: naive CD8+ T cells from PBMCs. The receptors were gathered from a young man in good health. Some clones in this sample may be carry-over from other donors' samples. CDR3s include the opening cysteine and the closing phenylalanine or tryptophan. The D gene is left open where the match is weak. The size of a clone is reported for some rows only, either as once, few or many, or as a class for expanded clones.

D: -
V: TRBV10-3
J: TRBJ1-4
size: once
CDR3: CAISAGRGREKLFF
DNA: TGTGCCATCAGTGCGGGCAGGGGAAGGGAAAAACTGTTTTTT

D: -
V: TRBV27
J: TRBJ2-1
size: -
CDR3: CASSYVGTGYNEQFF
DNA: TGTGCCAGCAGTTACGTCGGGACTGGTTACAATGAGCAGTTCTTC

D: -
V: TRBV2
J: TRBJ1-1
size: few
CDR3: CASTISGEIGTEAFF
DNA: TGTGCCAGCACTATTTCGGGGGAAATAGGCACTGAAGCTTTCTTT

D: TRBD2
V: TRBV6-5
J: TRBJ2-7
size: -
CDR3: CASTPGTNPYEQYF
DNA: TGTGCCAGCACCCCCGGGACTAACCCCTACGAGCAGTACTTC

D: -
V: TRBV28
J: TRBJ2-7
size: -
CDR3: CATRAAKSYEQYF
DNA: TGTGCCACCCGAGCTGCTAAATCCTACGAGCAGTACTTC

D: TRBD1
V: TRBV27
J: TRBJ1-4
size: -
CDR3: CASSQGLGTGAEKLFF
DNA: TGTGCCAGCAGCCAGGGGCTAGGGACAGGGGCTGAAAAACTGTTTTTT

D: -
V: TRBV27
J: TRBJ1-2
size: -
CDR3: CASSLVGNNGYTF
DNA: TGTGCCAGCAGTTTAGTAGGGAACAATGGCTACACCTTC

D: TRBD2
V: TRBV27
J: TRBJ2-7
size: -
CDR3: CASSLGGDGFYEQYF
DNA: TGTGCCAGCAGTTTGGGGGGGGACGGATTTTACGAGCAGTACTTC

D: -
V: TRBV7-3
J: TRBJ2-2
size: -
CDR3: CASSGVVSGTGELFF
DNA: TGTGCCAGCAGCGGAGTGGTGAGCGGCACCGGGGAGCTGTTTTTT

D: TRBD1
V: TRBV11-2
J: TRBJ1-2
size: -
CDR3: CASSYFFTGGTGVYGYTF
DNA: TGTGCCAGCAGCTACTTTTTCACTGGCGGGACAGGGGTCTATGGCTACACCTTC

D: -
V: TRBV27
J: TRBJ1-5
size: -
CDR3: CASSSDGLASQHF
DNA: TGTGCCAGCAGCTCGGACGGGCTCGCGTCCCAGCATTTT

D: -
V: TRBV15
J: TRBJ1-1
size: -
CDR3: CATSRERVNTEAFF
DNA: TGTGCCACCAGCAGAGAGAGGGTGAACACTGAAGCTTTCTTT

D: TRBD2
V: TRBV5-6
J: TRBJ2-1
size: -
CDR3: CASSLELAAHNEQFF
DNA: TGTGCCAGCAGCTTGGAACTAGCGGCACACAATGAGCAGTTCTTC

D: TRBD2
V: TRBV9
J: TRBJ2-3
size: once
CDR3: CASSVHLAGGPDTQYF
DNA: TGTGCCAGCAGCGTCCATCTAGCGGGAGGCCCAGATACGCAGTATTTT

D: TRBD2
V: TRBV19
J: TRBJ2-3
size: -
CDR3: CASSMSLAGEGEDTQYF
DNA: TGTGCCAGTAGTATGAGTCTAGCGGGAGAGGGAGAAGATACGCAGTATTTT

D: -
V: TRBV11-3
J: TRBJ2-7
size: -
CDR3: CASSSVYEQYF
DNA: TGTGCCAGCAGCTCCGTCTACGAGCAGTACTTC

D: -
V: TRBV11-2
J: TRBJ2-7
size: -
CDR3: CASSLGANPSHYEQYF
DNA: TGTGCCAGCAGCTTAGGGGCTAACCCATCCCATTACGAGCAGTACTTC

D: -
V: TRBV28
J: TRBJ1-5
size: -
CDR3: CATYLSRDRRINQPQHF
DNA: TGTGCCACCTACTTATCGAGGGACCGACGGATCAATCAGCCCCAGCATTTT

D: TRBD2
V: TRBV9
J: TRBJ2-1
size: -
CDR3: CASSPRPGGGYNEQFF
DNA: TGTGCCAGCAGCCCCCGACCGGGAGGTGGGTACAATGAGCAGTTCTTC

D: TRBD2
V: TRBV9
J: TRBJ2-7
size: few
CDR3: CASSVAQTSWNDEQYF
DNA: TGTGCCAGCAGCGTAGCTCAGACTAGCTGGAACGACGAGCAGTACTTC

D: -
V: TRBV2
J: TRBJ2-2
size: -
CDR3: CASSVRQGGTGELFF
DNA: TGTGCCAGCAGTGTTAGACAGGGAGGTACCGGGGAGCTGTTTTTT

D: -
V: TRBV27
J: TRBJ2-2
size: -
CDR3: CASSLLGDTGELFF
DNA: TGTGCCAGCAGTCTACTGGGCGACACCGGGGAGCTGTTTTTT

D: -
V: TRBV7-9
J: TRBJ1-1
size: few
CDR3: CASSLVADQGFF
DNA: TGTGCCAGCAGCTTAGTGGCAGATCAAGGTTTCTTT

D: TRBD2
V: TRBV9
J: TRBJ2-7
size: -
CDR3: CASNPSGSSYEQYF
DNA: TGTGCCAGCAATCCTAGCGGGAGTTCCTACGAGCAGTACTTC

D: TRBD2
V: TRBV27
J: TRBJ2-7
size: -
CDR3: CASSPLAGAYEQYF
DNA: TGTGCCAGCAGTCCCCTAGCGGGAGCCTACGAGCAGTACTTC

D: TRBD1
V: TRBV19
J: TRBJ1-2
size: once
CDR3: CASTPGRGTGYGYTF
DNA: TGTGCCAGTACCCCGGGGCGGGGGACAGGCTATGGCTACACCTTC

D: -
V: TRBV28
J: TRBJ2-3
size: -
CDR3: CASSLFSGASTDTQYF
DNA: TGTGCCAGCAGTTTATTTAGCGGAGCTAGCACAGATACGCAGTATTTT

D: TRBD1
V: TRBV6-4
J: TRBJ2-7
size: -
CDR3: CASSAATGLAYEQYF
DNA: TGTGCCAGCAGTGCTGCGACAGGGTTAGCCTACGAGCAGTACTTC

D: -
V: TRBV27
J: TRBJ1-4
size: -
CDR3: CASSPLQGSNEKLFF
DNA: TGTGCCAGCAGTCCGCTTCAGGGGAGTAATGAAAAACTGTTTTTT

D: TRBD1
V: TRBV4-1
J: TRBJ2-7
size: -
CDR3: CASSAGQGGYEQYF
DNA: TGCGCCAGCAGCGCAGGACAGGGGGGCTACGAGCAGTACTTC

D: TRBD2
V: TRBV4-2
J: TRBJ2-5
size: -
CDR3: CASSQEGQRGPETQYF
DNA: TGTGCCAGCAGCCAAGAAGGCCAGCGGGGCCCAGAGACCCAGTACTTC

D: TRBD2
V: TRBV27
J: TRBJ2-1
size: -
CDR3: CASSPDGLAIYNEQFF
DNA: TGTGCCAGCAGTCCCGACGGACTAGCGATCTACAATGAGCAGTTCTTC

D: -
V: TRBV27
J: TRBJ1-4
size: -
CDR3: CASSFLTGSGEEKLFF
DNA: TGTGCCAGCAGTTTCCTCACAGGGTCTGGGGAGGAAAAACTGTTTTTT

D: -
V: TRBV2
J: TRBJ2-2
size: -
CDR3: CASSGAGFTGELFF
DNA: TGTGCCAGCAGTGGGGCAGGGTTCACCGGGGAGCTGTTTTTT

D: -
V: TRBV28
J: TRBJ2-5
size: -
CDR3: CASSLTDGETQYF
DNA: TGTGCCAGCAGTTTAACAGACGGGGAGACCCAGTACTTC

D: TRBD2
V: TRBV19
J: TRBJ2-3
size: -
CDR3: CASPAGGPPGDTQYF
DNA: TGTGCCAGTCCAGCGGGAGGGCCTCCAGGAGATACGCAGTATTTT

D: -
V: TRBV7-9
J: TRBJ2-7
size: once
CDR3: CASSSGQLDEQYF
DNA: TGTGCCAGCAGCTCCGGTCAGCTCGACGAGCAGTACTTC

D: TRBD2
V: TRBV11-3
J: TRBJ2-5
size: -
CDR3: CASSSSGGTQETQYF
DNA: TGTGCCAGCAGCTCAAGCGGGGGTACCCAAGAGACCCAGTACTTC

D: -
V: TRBV4-3
J: TRBJ2-1
size: -
CDR3: CASSQETSTANEQFF
DNA: TGCGCCAGCAGCCAAGAGACTAGTACAGCCAATGAGCAGTTCTTC

D: TRBD2
V: TRBV27
J: TRBJ2-1
size: -
CDR3: CASRRLAGVRNEQFF
DNA: TGTGCCAGCAGAAGACTAGCGGGAGTACGTAATGAGCAGTTCTTC

D: TRBD2
V: TRBV27
J: TRBJ2-2
size: -
CDR3: CASTRTSGNTGELFF
DNA: TGTGCCAGCACCAGAACTAGCGGGAACACCGGGGAGCTGTTTTTT

D: -
V: TRBV11-2
J: TRBJ1-6
size: -
CDR3: CASSLAGSSYNSPLHF
DNA: TGTGCCAGCAGCTTAGCGGGCAGCTCCTATAATTCACCCCTCCACTTT

D: TRBD1
V: TRBV30
J: TRBJ1-4
size: -
CDR3: CALKGAANEKLFF
DNA: TGTGCCTTGAAGGGGGCGGCTAATGAAAAACTGTTTTTT

D: TRBD2
V: TRBV27
J: TRBJ2-7
size: -
CDR3: CASSFSVGGSSYEQYF
DNA: TGTGCCAGCAGTTTCTCCGTGGGGGGGAGCTCCTACGAGCAGTACTTC

D: TRBD2
V: TRBV7-8
J: TRBJ2-5
size: -
CDR3: CASSPLTSGRARETQYF
DNA: TGTGCCAGCAGCCCGCTAACTAGCGGGAGGGCCAGAGAGACCCAGTACTTC

D: -
V: TRBV27
J: TRBJ2-7
size: -
CDR3: CASSFAIRDEQYF
DNA: TGTGCCAGCAGTTTTGCGATTAGGGACGAGCAGTACTTC

D: -
V: TRBV15
J: TRBJ1-1
size: -
CDR3: CATSREDDGNTEAFF
DNA: TGTGCCACCAGCAGAGAGGATGACGGGAACACTGAAGCTTTCTTT

D: TRBD1
V: TRBV7-9
J: TRBJ2-5
size: -
CDR3: CASSFPTGGPLQETQYF
DNA: TGTGCCAGCAGCTTTCCGACAGGGGGTCCCCTGCAAGAGACCCAGTACTTC

D: TRBD1
V: TRBV5-6
J: TRBJ2-7
size: -
CDR3: CASSPGQPYYEQYF
DNA: TGTGCCAGCAGCCCGGGACAGCCTTACTACGAGCAGTACTTC

D: TRBD2
V: TRBV10-3
J: TRBJ2-7
size: -
CDR3: CAISAREGSYEQYF
DNA: TGTGCCATCAGTGCTCGGGAGGGATCCTACGAGCAGTACTTC

D: -
V: TRBV11-2
J: TRBJ1-2
size: -
CDR3: CASSPRTPGNYGYTF
DNA: TGTGCCAGCAGCCCTCGTACCCCAGGGAACTATGGCTACACCTTC

D: -
V: TRBV21-1
J: TRBJ2-1
size: -
CDR3: CASTTRRALLALNEQFF
DNA: TGTGCCAGCACCACAAGAAGGGCGCTACTAGCTCTCAATGAGCAGTTCTTC

D: -
V: TRBV7-2
J: TRBJ1-4
size: -
CDR3: CASGGRTKGSEKLFF
DNA: TGTGCCAGCGGCGGACGCACTAAAGGGAGTGAAAAACTGTTTTTT

D: -
V: TRBV28
J: TRBJ2-3
size: -
CDR3: CASRHTGYGTDTQYF
DNA: TGTGCCAGCAGACATACAGGGTATGGGACAGATACGCAGTATTTT

D: TRBD2
V: TRBV4-2
J: TRBJ2-7
size: -
CDR3: CASSQEPSGLYEQYF
DNA: TGTGCCAGCAGCCAAGAGCCTAGCGGGCTCTACGAGCAGTACTTC

D: -
V: TRBV2
J: TRBJ2-1
size: -
CDR3: CASSEQLRNEQFF
DNA: TGTGCCAGCAGCGAGCAACTTAGAAATGAGCAGTTCTTC

D: TRBD2
V: TRBV7-2
J: TRBJ2-7
size: -
CDR3: CASSLADSGRGEQYF
DNA: TGTGCCAGCAGCTTAGCTGATAGCGGGAGAGGCGAGCAGTACTTC

D: TRBD2
V: TRBV25-1
J: TRBJ2-1
size: -
CDR3: CASSDLPAGEGDEQFF
DNA: TGTGCCAGCAGTGACCTCCCAGCGGGAGAGGGCGATGAGCAGTTCTTC

D: -
V: TRBV28
J: TRBJ1-5
size: -
CDR3: CASSSRPWGPTDTQHF
DNA: TGTGCCAGCAGTTCACGACCATGGGGGCCCACAGATACGCAGCATTTT

D: -
V: TRBV28
J: TRBJ2-7
size: once
CDR3: CASSLSGWNEQYF
DNA: TGTGCCAGCAGTTTATCCGGTTGGAACGAGCAGTACTTC